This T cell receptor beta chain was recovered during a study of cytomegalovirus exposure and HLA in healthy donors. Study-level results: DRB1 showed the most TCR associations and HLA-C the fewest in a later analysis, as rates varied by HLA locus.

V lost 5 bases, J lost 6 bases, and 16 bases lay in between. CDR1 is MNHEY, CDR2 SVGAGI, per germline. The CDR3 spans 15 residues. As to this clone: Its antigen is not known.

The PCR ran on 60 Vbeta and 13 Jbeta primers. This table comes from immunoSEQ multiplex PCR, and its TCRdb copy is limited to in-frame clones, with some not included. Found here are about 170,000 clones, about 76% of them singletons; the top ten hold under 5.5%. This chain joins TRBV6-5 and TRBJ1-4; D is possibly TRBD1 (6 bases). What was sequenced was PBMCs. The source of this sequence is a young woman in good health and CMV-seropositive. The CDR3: CASSASTGGDEKLFF. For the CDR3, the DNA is TGTGCCAGCAGTGCCTCGACAGGTGGGGATGAAAAACTGTTTTTT.